This T cell receptor (beta chain) is from a study of blood T cells in healthy people across ages. On this clonotype: Its antigen is undetermined.

Broader study findings: Compared with aged donors, long-lived donors showed fewer expanded clones, suggesting selection. Diversity was estimated from one million T cells, and these estimates were considered underestimates.

This CDR3 has 12 residues. Germline assignment: CDR1 SQVTM and CDR2 ANQGSEA. V lost 1 base to trimming and J lost 4 bases, with 7 bases between them. For the second PCR, which ran for about 6 to 11 cycles, a sample-barcoded 5' primer and a J-beta primer mix were used. TCRdb re-derived calls from the 5' RACE reads in MiXCR, one entry per CDR3 protein. This sample has roughly 1,300,000 distinct CDR3 sequences, with 45% to 70% found just once. The material sequenced was blood. The chain combines TRBV29-1 with TRBJ1-2; a possible D gene is TRBD1 (5 bases). The sequence derives from a man younger than 30 in good health. CDR3 sequence: CSVEAGGYGYTF. CDR3 nucleotides: TGCAGCGTTGAAGCGGGGGGCTATGGCTACACCTTC.